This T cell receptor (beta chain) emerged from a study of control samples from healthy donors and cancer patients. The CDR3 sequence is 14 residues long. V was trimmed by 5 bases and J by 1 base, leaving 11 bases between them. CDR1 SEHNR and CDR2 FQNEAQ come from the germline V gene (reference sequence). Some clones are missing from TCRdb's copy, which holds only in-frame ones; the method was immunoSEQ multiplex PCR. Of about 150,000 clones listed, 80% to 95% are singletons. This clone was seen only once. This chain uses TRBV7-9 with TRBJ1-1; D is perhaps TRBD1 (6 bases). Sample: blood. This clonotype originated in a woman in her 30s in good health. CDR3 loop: CASSPRTANTEAFF. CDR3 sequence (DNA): TGTGCCAGCAGCCCCCGGACAGCGAACACTGAAGCTTTCTTT.